The 9 T cell receptor beta chains below were found in one sample sequenced in a study of post-analysis software for immune sequencing data. Overall study findings and caveats: TRBV5-6, TRBV5-1 and TRBV20-1 were among five TRBV segments more frequent in patients than controls.

TCR beta cDNA libraries included unique molecular identifiers. TCRdb passed the PCR reads through MiXCR, listing each CDR3 protein once. The sample has approximately 690,000 distinct CDR3 sequences; 59% are singletons. No antigen has been assigned to these receptors. The sample consisted of blood. These TCRs come from a girl aged 2-10 years with multiple sclerosis.

CDR3 amino acids: CSASLLGRNYGYTF. The CDR3, as DNA: TGCAGTGCTTCCCTCTTGGGACGGAACTATGGCTACACCTTC. J is TRBJ1-2 and V is TRBV20-1; TRBD1 is a possible D gene (5 bases). Germline V gene lookup returns CDR1 DFQATT and CDR2 SNEGSKA (reference sequence). The CDR3 totals 14 residues. V was clipped by 5 bases and J by 2 bases, with 15 bases between them.

The table lists this clonotype with a count of one. The CDR3 sequence: CSARGHLGGYGYTF. The DNA of the CDR3 is TGCAGTGCTAGAGGCCATCTCGGGGGATATGGCTACACCTTC. The chain has TRBV20-1 and TRBJ1-2, with TRBD1 as a possible D gene (5 bases). V was clipped by 1 base and J by 5 bases, with 14 bases between them. The CDR3 has 14 amino acids. The germline gives CDR1 DFQATT, CDR2 SNEGSKA (reference sequence).

The chain uses TRBV7-3 and TRBJ2-6, with D unresolved. The V end lost 2 bases, the J end lost 0 bases, and 11 bases lay between the germline ends. The CDR3 sequence is 17 residues long. The germline V gene has CDR1 SGHTA and CDR2 FQGTGA. CDR3 loop: CASSLWADLSGANVLTF. CDR3 in DNA: TGTGCCAGCAGCTTATGGGCCGATCTCTCTGGGGCCAACGTCCTGACTTTC.

This clonotype came up a few times. This chain connects TRBV6-6 to TRBJ2-7; no firm D call. Germline CDR1 and CDR2: MNHNY and SVGAGI (reference sequence). This CDR3 is 13 amino acids long. Trimming took 6 bases from V and 0 from J, leaving 9 bases between them. CDR3 loop: CASSRPGSYEQYF. The CDR3 DNA sequence: TGTGCCAGCAGCCGCCCCGGCTCCTACGAGCAGTACTTC.

This sequence joins TRBV5-1 and TRBJ2-7, with 12 positions matching TRBD2. The J call may not be correct, given that the DNA end is closer to TRBJ2-5. This CDR3 is 17 amino acids long. CDR1 is SGHRS and CDR2 is YFSETQ in the germline V gene. Written as DNA, the CDR3 is TGCGCCAGCAGCTTGGGACTAGCGGGAGAAGGGTCCGAGACCCAGTACTTC. As protein: CASSLGLAGEGSETQYF.

The gene calls are TRBV20-1 and TRBJ2-3, with TRBD2 matching 9 bases. Germline loops: CDR1 DFQATT, CDR2 SNEGSKA (reference sequence). V trimming: 0 bases; J trimming: 2 bases; junction bases outside the gene matches: 6. This CDR3 comprises 16 residues. The CDR3 nucleotides are TGCAGTGCTAGAGAAGAGACTAGCGGTTACACAGATACGCAGTATTTT. Translating gives CSAREETSGYTDTQYF.

This clonotype was detected ten times or more. The chain joins TRBV5-1 to TRBJ2-5, with D possibly TRBD1 on 7 matching bases. Germline-derived CDR1 and CDR2 are SGHRS and YFSETQ. The CDR3 is 17 amino acids. V shed 4 bases and J shed 11 bases, with 30 bases lying between them. CDR3 nucleotides: TGCGCCAGCAGCAAAGGAGGGTTGCAAACCCGCACAGGGGAGCAGTACTTC. Protein: CASSKGGLQTRTGEQYF.

J is TRBJ1-2 and V is TRBV7-2; D is ambiguous. The CDR3 length is 14 residues. Trimming left V 1 base short and J 5 bases short, with 11 bases between. Germline values: CDR1 SGHTA, CDR2 FQGNSA. The CDR3 protein is CASSLGPGLYGYTF. CDR3 sequence (DNA): TGTGCCAGCAGCTTAGGTCCGGGGTTGTATGGCTACACCTTC.

This chain uses TRBV11-2 with TRBJ2-1, with 9 bases matching TRBD2. Per germline, CDR1 SGHAT and CDR2 FQNNGV. V dropped 0 bases and J dropped 9; count of bases not matched to a gene: 9. The CDR3 length is 16 residues. The CDR3, as DNA: TGTGCCAGCAGCTTAGACACTAGCGGGTTTTACCCTGAGCAGTTCTTC. Protein sequence: CASSLDTSGFYPEQFF.